This record covers a single TCR beta chain. The data were obtained in a study of cytomegalovirus exposure and HLA in healthy donors. The PCR employed 60 Vbeta primers together with 13 Jbeta primers. Assay used: immunoSEQ multiplex PCR; TCRdb lists only in-frame clones, some missing. The sample lists roughly 120,000 clones, around 70% seen once, with roughly 9% in the top ten. The sample comprised PBMCs. The TCR comes from a man aged 30 to 45 in good health and CMV-seropositive.

The CDR3 region has the DNA TGTGCCAGCAGCCTATGGACAGGGGGCAACTATGGCTACACCTTC. It is translated as CASSLWTGGNYGYTF. This chain connects TRBV5-5 to TRBJ1-2; the match to TRBD1 covers 11 bases. The germline CDR1 and CDR2 sequences are SGHKS and YYEKEE (reference sequence). The junction had 4 bases not matched to a gene; V was cut back by 4 bases and J by 2 bases. The CDR3 length is 15 residues. Variable domain in full (rest from reference TRBV5-5 and TRBJ1-2): DAGVTQSPTHLIKTRGQQVTLRCSPISGHKSVSWYQQVLGQGPQFIFQYYEKEERGRGNFPDRFSARQFPNYSSELNVNALLLGDSALYLCASSLWTGGNYGYTFGSGTRLTVV.